This passage covers 18 T cell receptor beta chains from one sample sequenced in a study of blood T cells in healthy people across ages. Then a second PCR, running about 7 to 11 cycles, was carried out with a sample-barcoded 5' primer and a J-beta primer mix. One entry per CDR3 protein, called by TCRdb with MiXCR from the 5' RACE reads. Of approximately 880,000 distinct CDR3 sequences detected, about 48% appear once; the ten largest clones hold roughly 13%. Sequencing used blood. These receptors came from a man in his thirties or forties in good health.

This clonotype came up once. The J gene is TRBJ1-1, the V gene TRBV3-1; TRBD1 agrees at 8 bases. Looked up from germline, CDR1 is LGHDT and CDR2 is YNNKEL (reference sequence). The J segment lost 4 bases and the V segment lost 3 bases, leaving 7 bases of the junction unmatched. The CDR3 runs to 15 residues. CDR3 amino acids: CASSHSGTGFTEAFF. CDR3 bases: TGTGCCAGCAGCCACTCCGGGACAGGATTCACTGAAGCTTTCTTT.

The table lists this clonotype with a few counts. The rearrangement links TRBV9 to TRBJ2-4, with TRBD2 matching 8 bases. The closer fit of TRBJ2-7 to the DNA end suggests the J call may be wrong. This CDR3 spans 14 amino acids. CDR1 is SGDLS and CDR2 is YYNGEE in the germline V gene. The CDR3 nucleotides read TGTGCCAGCAGCGTGAGTGGACTAGCAGGCGAGCAGTACTTC. Translation gives CASSVSGLAGEQYF.

The genes are TRBV29-1 and TRBJ2-3; TRBD2 aligns across 7 bases. CDR1 is SQVTM, CDR2 ANQGSEA, per germline. V shed 5 bases, J shed 1 base, and the junction held 3 bases outside the gene matches. The CDR3 runs to 13 residues. The CDR3 DNA follows: TGCAGCGTTCGAGGGAGGGGCACAGATACGCAGTATTTT. It yields the protein CSVRGRGTDTQYF.

The V and J genes are TRBV3-1 and TRBJ2-5; 8 nucleotides align to TRBD2. CDR1 LGHDT and CDR2 YNNKEL come from the germline V gene (reference sequence). J gave up 4 bases and V 4 bases, and 8 bases lay outside the gene matches. The CDR3 sequence is 15 residues long. Here the CDR3 DNA reads TGTGCCAGCAGCCCCCGGGGGGGCGTTAGAGAGACCCAGTACTTC. Amino acid sequence: CASSPRGGVRETQYF.

This clonotype was recorded once. This rearrangement joins TRBV7-8 to TRBJ2-3; perhaps D is TRBD1 or TRBD2 (6 bases each). The germline V and J ends were trimmed by 4 bases and 6 bases, with 26 bases remaining between them. The CDR3 consists of 18 residues. Germline assignment: CDR1 SGHVS and CDR2 FQNEAQ. The CDR3 is CASSSPFGGGKERDTQYF. The CDR3 nucleotides read TGTGCCAGCAGCTCCCCATTTGGAGGGGGGAAAGAAAGGGATACGCAGTATTTT.

This clonotype has just a few counts. The CDR3 spells CAISDSSGGNTDTQYF. The CDR3 coding sequence is TGTGCCATCAGTGACTCTAGCGGGGGCAACACAGATACGCAGTATTTT. This sequence joins TRBV10-3 and TRBJ2-3, with 10 bases aligning to TRBD2. Germline V gene sequence: CDR1 ENHRY, CDR2 SYGVKD. V lost 3 bases, J lost 2 bases, and 5 bases stayed unmatched. The CDR3 is 16 residues long.

A single count supports this clonotype. The genes are TRBV6-1 and TRBJ1-2; tentative D call: TRBD1 (6 bases). V was shortened by 6 bases and J by 2 bases, with 16 bases between the two germline ends. The CDR3 runs to 15 residues. Germline V CDR1 and CDR2: MNHNS, SASEGT. The CDR3 DNA sequence: TGTGCCAGCAGGACAGGTGACCCTTACAACTATGGCTACACCTTC. Translation gives CASRTGDPYNYGYTF.

With regard to this clonotype: A much larger clonotype is one base distant, so this may be a read error. The CDR3 does not close with the conserved phenylalanine or tryptophan, likely indicating a read error. This chain connects TRBV7-8 to TRBJ2-5; possibly TRBD2 for D (7 bases). There are 18 residues in the CDR3. The germline V gene has CDR1 SGHVS and CDR2 FQNEAQ. V dropped 5 bases and J dropped 1 base, with 23 bases sitting between them. CDR3 sequence reads: CASSQVGGGGLTQETQYS. The CDR3 DNA reads TGTGCCAGCAGCCAAGTGGGGGGCGGGGGTCTAACCCAAGAGACCCAGTACTCC.

Only a few counts were recorded for this clonotype. The rearrangement uses TRBV4-1 and TRBJ2-5; D is possibly TRBD1 (5 bases). The DNA end is a closer match to TRBJ2-7, so the J assignment may be wrong. The CDR3 covers 16 residues. CDR1 and CDR2 from the germline V gene are MGHRA and YSYEKL. CDR3 sequence reads: CASSQDRGRATYEQYF. For the CDR3, the DNA is TGCGCCAGCAGCCAAGATCGTGGCAGGGCTACCTACGAGCAGTACTTC.

This clonotype has only a few counts. V is TRBV20-1 and J is TRBJ2-1; 7 bases line up with TRBD2. The V gene's germline CDR1 is DFQATT and CDR2 SNEGSKA (reference sequence). The CDR3 contains 15 residues. Trimming removed 2 bases from V and 1 base from J; junction bases left unmatched: 5. CDR3 region: CSARPLAESYNEQFF. The CDR3 DNA sequence: TGCAGTGCTAGACCGCTAGCGGAGTCCTACAATGAGCAGTTCTTC.

This chain joins TRBV7-2 and TRBJ1-1, with 8 bases identical to TRBD1. J lost 8 bases, V lost 5 bases, and 7 bases had no gene match. CDR1 and CDR2 from the germline V gene are SGHTA and FQGNSA. The CDR3 is 13 residues long. The CDR3 bases are TGTGCCAGCAGCAAAGGACAGGGAGGAGAAGCTTTCTTT. This translates into CASSKGQGGEAFF. Complete variable domain (other parts from reference TRBV7-2 and TRBJ1-1): GAGVSQSPSNKVTEKGKDVELRCDPISGHTALYWYRQSLGQGLEFLIYFQGNSAPDKSGLPSDRFSAERTGGSVSTLTIQRTQQEDSAVYLCASSKGQGGEAFFGQGTRLTVV.

In this sample, this clonotype turned up a few times. The chain carries TRBV27 and TRBJ2-3, with D possibly TRBD1 on 5 matching bases. Trimming pared 10 bases from V and 8 bases from J, leaving 22 bases between. CDR3 length: 14 amino acids. Germline assignment: CDR1 MNHEY and CDR2 SMNVEV (reference sequence). CDR3 in amino acids: CATLKTGATGTQYF. CDR3 DNA: TGTGCCACCCTAAAAACAGGCGCTACGGGTACGCAGTATTTT.

The chain recombines TRBV4-1 with TRBJ2-1; 9 bases fit TRBD2. CDR3 size: 16 residues. The V gene end was trimmed by 2 bases and the J gene end by 4 bases; junction bases not matched to a gene: 6. CDR1 and CDR2 from the germline V gene are MGHRA and YSYEKL. The CDR3 nucleotides are TGCGCCAGCAGCCAATTTAGCGGGGGCGCTTACAATGAGCAGTTCTTC. Translation gives CASSQFSGGAYNEQFF.

This clonotype was detected a few times. This chain joins TRBV3-1 and TRBJ2-1; 10 nucleotides line up with TRBD2. Trimming took 1 base from V and 4 from J; bases not matched to a gene: 7. The CDR3 runs to 17 residues. In germline, CDR1 is LGHDT, CDR2 YNNKEL (reference sequence). The CDR3 protein is CASSQGSSGGTYNEQFF. CDR3 DNA sequence: TGTGCCAGCAGCCAAGGGTCTAGCGGGGGCACATACAATGAGCAGTTCTTC.

The chain employs TRBV25-1 and TRBJ2-1; D is possibly TRBD1 or TRBD2 (6 bases each). The germline CDR1 and CDR2 sequences are MGHDK and SYGVNS. The CDR3 consists of 13 residues. The ends were cut back, 6 bases at V and 9 bases at J, with 15 bases in the middle. CDR3 in amino acids: CASRGGRGIEQFF. The CDR3 region has the DNA TGTGCCAGCAGGGGGGGCAGGGGCATTGAGCAGTTCTTC.

This clonotype was observed a few times. The CDR3 bases are TGTGCCAGCAGTTTAAGGACTGTGAACACCGGGGAGCTGTTTTTT. It yields the protein CASSLRTVNTGELFF. This rearrangement joins TRBV12-3 or TRBV12-4 to TRBJ2-2; weak D call: TRBD2 (5 bases). The CDR3 loop spans 15 amino acids. V lost 2 bases and J lost 1, with 8 bases in between.

V gene TRBV11-3 combines with J gene TRBJ1-1, with D maybe TRBD1 (6 bases). Trimming left V 5 bases short and J 11 bases short, with 15 bases between. The germline CDR1 and CDR2 sequences are SGHNT and YENEEA. This CDR3 spans 12 amino acids. The CDR3 nucleotides read TGTGCCAGCAGCCTCACAGGGCGAGGGGCTTTCTTT. Its protein product is CASSLTGRGAFF.

Ten or more counts support this clonotype. V usage is TRBV11-2 and J usage is TRBJ2-7; D perhaps matches TRBD1 (5 bases). The germline gives CDR1 SGHAT, CDR2 FQNNGV. The V end was cut by 1 base, the J end by 6 bases, with 13 bases between. This CDR3 region has 14 residues. CDR3 sequence (DNA): TGTGCCAGCAGCTTAGTAGGTGGGGCAGGCGAGCAGTACTTC. This translates into CASSLVGGAGEQYF.